This TCR beta chain was captured by sequencing in a study of shared clonotypes between healthy human individuals. This clone was seen once. Its target is not known. Original processing notes: In the immunoSEQ data, sequences were junction-only and lacked quality scores, so filtering differed. Produced via immunoSEQ multiplex PCR; TCRdb's table is partial and in-frame only. Clone size and V and J calls were adopted from that table, with D and trimming inferred from the DNA. Of around 1 million clones in the sample, around three quarters were seen once. Study-wide findings and caveats: Generally, estimated richness proved larger in naive subsets than it did in memory subsets.

The clonotype originates from a man between 18 and 35 years old in good health. The specimen sequenced was memory CD4+ T cells sorted from blood. As for subset: CD45RA-negative fraction.

CDR3 coding DNA: TGCGCCAGCAGCTACAACCCGACCGATTCCTATGGCTACACCTTC. Translating gives CASSYNPTDSYGYTF. The chain combines TRBV5-1 with TRBJ1-2; D ambiguous. Germline CDR1 SGHRS, CDR2 YFSETQ. This CDR3 spans 15 amino acids. Trimming left V 3 bases short and J 4 bases short, with 16 bases between.